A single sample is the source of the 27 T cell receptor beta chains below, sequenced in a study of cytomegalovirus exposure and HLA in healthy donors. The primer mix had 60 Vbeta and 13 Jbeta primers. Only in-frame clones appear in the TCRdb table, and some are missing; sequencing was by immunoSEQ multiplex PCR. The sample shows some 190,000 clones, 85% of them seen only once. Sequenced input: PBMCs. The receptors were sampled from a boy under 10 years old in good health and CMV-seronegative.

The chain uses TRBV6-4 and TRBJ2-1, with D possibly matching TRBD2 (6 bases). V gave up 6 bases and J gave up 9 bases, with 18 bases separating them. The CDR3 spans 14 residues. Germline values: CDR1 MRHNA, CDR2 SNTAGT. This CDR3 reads CASRRTGEKGEQFF. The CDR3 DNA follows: TGTGCCAGCAGACGGACGGGAGAGAAGGGTGAGCAGTTCTTC.

CDR3 sequence reads: CASSLATSYEQYF. Written as DNA, the CDR3 is TGTGCCAGCAGCTTGGCTACGTCCTACGAGCAGTACTTC. The chain links TRBV5-6 to TRBJ2-7; D gene unclear. CDR1 is SGHDT, CDR2 YYEEEE, per germline. V was pared by 0 bases and J by 1 base, with 5 bases between. The CDR3 length is 13 residues.

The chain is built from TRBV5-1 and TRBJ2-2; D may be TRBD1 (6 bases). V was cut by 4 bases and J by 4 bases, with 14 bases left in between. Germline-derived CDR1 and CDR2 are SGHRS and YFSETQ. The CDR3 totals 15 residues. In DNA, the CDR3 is TGCGCCAGCAGCCAGGACAGCTACACCACCGGGGAGCTGTTTTTT. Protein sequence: CASSQDSYTTGELFF. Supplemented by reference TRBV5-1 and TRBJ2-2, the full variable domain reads KAGVTQTPRYLIKTRGQQVTLSCSPISGHRSVSWYQQTPGQGLQFLFEYFSETQRNKGNFPGRFSGRQFSNSRSEMNVSTLELGDSALYLCASSQDSYTTGELFFGEGSRLTVL.

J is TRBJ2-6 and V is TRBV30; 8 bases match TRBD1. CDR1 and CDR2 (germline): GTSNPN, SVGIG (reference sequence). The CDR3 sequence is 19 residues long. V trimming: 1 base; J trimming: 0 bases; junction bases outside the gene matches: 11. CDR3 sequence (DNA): TGTGCCTGGAGTGCTCTCTGGGACAGGAGATCCTCTGGGGCCAACGTCCTGACTTTC. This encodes CAWSALWDRRSSGANVLTF.

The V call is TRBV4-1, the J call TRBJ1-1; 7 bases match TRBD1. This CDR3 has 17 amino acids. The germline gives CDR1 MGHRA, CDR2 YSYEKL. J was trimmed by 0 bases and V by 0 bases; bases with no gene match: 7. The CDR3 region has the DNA TGCGCCAGCAGCCAAGACGGAGGGGGCAGAGTGAACACTGAAGCTTTCTTT. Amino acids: CASSQDGGGRVNTEAFF.

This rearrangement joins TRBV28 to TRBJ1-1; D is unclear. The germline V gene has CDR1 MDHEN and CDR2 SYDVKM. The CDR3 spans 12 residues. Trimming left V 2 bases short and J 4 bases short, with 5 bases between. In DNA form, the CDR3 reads TGTGCCAGCAGTTTACTGGCCACTGAAGCTTTCTTT. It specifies CASSLLATEAFF.

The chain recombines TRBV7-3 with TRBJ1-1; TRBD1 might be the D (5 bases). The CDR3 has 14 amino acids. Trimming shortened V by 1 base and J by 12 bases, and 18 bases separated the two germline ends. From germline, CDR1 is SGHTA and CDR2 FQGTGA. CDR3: CASSLSRSGGETFF. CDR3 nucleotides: TGTGCCAGCAGCTTAAGTCGGTCGGGAGGGGAAACTTTCTTT.

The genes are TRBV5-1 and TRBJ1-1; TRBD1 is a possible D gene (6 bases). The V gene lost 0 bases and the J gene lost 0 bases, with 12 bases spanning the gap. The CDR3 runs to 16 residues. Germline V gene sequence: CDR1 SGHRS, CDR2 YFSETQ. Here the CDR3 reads CASSLAWQGMNTEAFF. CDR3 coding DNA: TGCGCCAGCAGCTTGGCCTGGCAGGGGATGAACACTGAAGCTTTCTTT.

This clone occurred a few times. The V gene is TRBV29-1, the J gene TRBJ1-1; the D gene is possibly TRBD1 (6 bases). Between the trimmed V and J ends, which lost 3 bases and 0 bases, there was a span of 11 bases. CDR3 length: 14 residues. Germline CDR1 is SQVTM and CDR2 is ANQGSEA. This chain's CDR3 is CSVEGGTMNTEAFF. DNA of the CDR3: TGCAGCGTTGAGGGGGGGACAATGAACACTGAAGCTTTCTTT.

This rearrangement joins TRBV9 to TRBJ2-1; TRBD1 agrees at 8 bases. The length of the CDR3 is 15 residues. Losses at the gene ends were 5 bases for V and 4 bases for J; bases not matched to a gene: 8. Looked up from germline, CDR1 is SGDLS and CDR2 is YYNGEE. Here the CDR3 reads CASSTTGQGYNEQFF. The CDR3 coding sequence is TGTGCCAGCAGTACCACCGGACAGGGTTACAATGAGCAGTTCTTC.

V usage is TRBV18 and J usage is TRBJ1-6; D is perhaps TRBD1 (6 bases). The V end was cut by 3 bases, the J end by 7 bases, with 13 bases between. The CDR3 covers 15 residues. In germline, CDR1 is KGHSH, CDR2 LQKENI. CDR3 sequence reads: CASSPGQGSNSPLHF. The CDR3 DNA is TGTGCCAGCTCACCCGGTCAGGGGAGCAATTCACCCCTCCACTTT.

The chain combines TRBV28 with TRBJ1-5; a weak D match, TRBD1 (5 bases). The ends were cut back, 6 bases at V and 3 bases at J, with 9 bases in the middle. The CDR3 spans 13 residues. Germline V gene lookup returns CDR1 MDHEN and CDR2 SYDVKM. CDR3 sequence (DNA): TGTGCCAGCAGCTCAGGGCTCAATCAGCCCCAGCATTTT. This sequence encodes CASSSGLNQPQHF.

CDR3 DNA sequence: TGTGCCAGCAGCTTGGGACAGTCGAACACCGGGGAGCTGTTTTTT. Translated, it gives CASSLGQSNTGELFF. The V and J genes are TRBV5-8 and TRBJ2-2; weak D call: TRBD1 (5 bases). The CDR3 has 15 amino acids. V was pared by 0 bases and J by 0 bases, with 6 bases between. Germline CDR1 reads SGHTS; CDR2 reads YDEGEE.

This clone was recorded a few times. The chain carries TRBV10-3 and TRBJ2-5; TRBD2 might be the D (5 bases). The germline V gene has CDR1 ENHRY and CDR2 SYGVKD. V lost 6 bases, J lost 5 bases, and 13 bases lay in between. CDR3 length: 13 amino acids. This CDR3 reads CAISLAGVETQYF. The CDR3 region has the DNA TGTGCCATCAGCCTCGCCGGGGTTGAGACCCAGTACTTC.

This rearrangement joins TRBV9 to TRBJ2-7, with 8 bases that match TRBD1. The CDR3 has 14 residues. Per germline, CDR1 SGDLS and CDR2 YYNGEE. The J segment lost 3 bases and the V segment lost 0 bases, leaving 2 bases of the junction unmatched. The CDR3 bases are TGTGCCAGCAGCGTAGCACAGGGGGACTACGAGCAGTACTTC. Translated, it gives CASSVAQGDYEQYF.

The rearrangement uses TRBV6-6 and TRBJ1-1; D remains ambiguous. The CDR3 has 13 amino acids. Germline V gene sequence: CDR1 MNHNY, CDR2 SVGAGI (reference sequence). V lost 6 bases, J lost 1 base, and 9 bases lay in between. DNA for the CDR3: TGTGCCAGCAGACCCGGCGGGAACACTGAAGCTTTCTTT. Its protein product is CASRPGGNTEAFF.

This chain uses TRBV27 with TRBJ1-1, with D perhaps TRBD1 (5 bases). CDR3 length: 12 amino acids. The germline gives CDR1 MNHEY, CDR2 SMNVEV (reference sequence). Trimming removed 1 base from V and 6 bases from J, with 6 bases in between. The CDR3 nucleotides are TGTGCCAGCAGTTTATGGGGGGCTGAAGCTTTCTTT. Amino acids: CASSLWGAEAFF.

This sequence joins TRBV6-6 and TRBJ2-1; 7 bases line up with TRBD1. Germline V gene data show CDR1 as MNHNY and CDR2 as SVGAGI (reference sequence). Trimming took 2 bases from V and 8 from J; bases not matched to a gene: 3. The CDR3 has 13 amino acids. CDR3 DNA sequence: TGTGCCAGCAGTTACAAGGGGGCGTATGAGCAGTTCTTC. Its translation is CASSYKGAYEQFF.

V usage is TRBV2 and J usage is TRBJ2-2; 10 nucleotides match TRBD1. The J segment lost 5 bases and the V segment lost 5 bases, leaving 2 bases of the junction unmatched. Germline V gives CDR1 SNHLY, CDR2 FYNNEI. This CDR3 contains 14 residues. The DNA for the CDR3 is TGTGCCAGCAGTACGGACAGGGGGACCGGGGAGCTGTTTTTT. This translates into CASSTDRGTGELFF. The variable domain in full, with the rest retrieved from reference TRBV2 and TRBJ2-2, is EPEVTQTPSHQVTQMGQEVILRCVPISNHLYFYWYRQILGQKVEFLVSFYNNEISEKSEIFDDQFSVERPDGSNFTLKIRSTKLEDSAMYFCASSTDRGTGELFFGEGSRLTVL.

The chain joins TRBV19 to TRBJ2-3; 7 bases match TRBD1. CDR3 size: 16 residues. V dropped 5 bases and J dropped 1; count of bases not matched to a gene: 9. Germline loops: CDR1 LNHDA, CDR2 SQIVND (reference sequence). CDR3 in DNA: TGTGCCAGTAGTCCGGACAGGCGTAGCCGCACAGATACGCAGTATTTT. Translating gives CASSPDRRSRTDTQYF.

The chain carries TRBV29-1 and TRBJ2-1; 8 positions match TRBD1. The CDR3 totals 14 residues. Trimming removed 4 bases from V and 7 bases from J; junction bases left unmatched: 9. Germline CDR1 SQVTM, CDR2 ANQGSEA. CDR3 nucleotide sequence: TGCAGCGTTGTCGGTCAGGGGGCTAGGAATGAGCAGTTCTTC. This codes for CSVVGQGARNEQFF.

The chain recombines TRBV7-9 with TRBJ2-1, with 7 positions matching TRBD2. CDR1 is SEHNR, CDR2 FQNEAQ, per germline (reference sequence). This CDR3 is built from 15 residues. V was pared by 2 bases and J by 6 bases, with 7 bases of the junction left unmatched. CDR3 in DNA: TGTGCCAGCAGCTTAATGCGGGGGATCAGCAATGAGCAGTTCTTC. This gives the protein CASSLMRGISNEQFF.

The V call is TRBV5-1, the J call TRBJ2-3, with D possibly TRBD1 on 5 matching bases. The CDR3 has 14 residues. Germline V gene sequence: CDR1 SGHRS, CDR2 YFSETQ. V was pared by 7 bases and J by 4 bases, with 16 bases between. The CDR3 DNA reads TGCGCCAGCGTACAGGTTGGTGGGGCAGATACGCAGTATTTT. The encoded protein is CASVQVGGADTQYF.

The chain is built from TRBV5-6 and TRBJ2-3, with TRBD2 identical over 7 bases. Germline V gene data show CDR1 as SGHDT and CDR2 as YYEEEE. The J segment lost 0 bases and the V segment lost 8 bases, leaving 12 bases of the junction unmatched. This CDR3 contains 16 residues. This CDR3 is CARVAGLAASTDTQYF. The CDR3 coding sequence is TGTGCCAGAGTTGCTGGTCTAGCGGCTAGCACAGATACGCAGTATTTT.

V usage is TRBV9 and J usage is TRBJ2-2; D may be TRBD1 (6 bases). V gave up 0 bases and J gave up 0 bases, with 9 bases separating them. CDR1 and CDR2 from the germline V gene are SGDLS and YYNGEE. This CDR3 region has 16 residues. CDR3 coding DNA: TGTGCCAGCAGCGTAGCAGCAGGGGCGAACACCGGGGAGCTGTTTTTT. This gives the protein CASSVAAGANTGELFF.

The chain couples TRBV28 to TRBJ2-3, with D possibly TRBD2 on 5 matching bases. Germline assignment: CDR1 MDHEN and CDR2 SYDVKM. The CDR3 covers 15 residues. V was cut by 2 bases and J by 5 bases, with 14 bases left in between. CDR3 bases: TGTGCCAGCAGTTTACTTACCGGAGGCGAAGATACGCAGTATTTT. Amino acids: CASSLLTGGEDTQYF.

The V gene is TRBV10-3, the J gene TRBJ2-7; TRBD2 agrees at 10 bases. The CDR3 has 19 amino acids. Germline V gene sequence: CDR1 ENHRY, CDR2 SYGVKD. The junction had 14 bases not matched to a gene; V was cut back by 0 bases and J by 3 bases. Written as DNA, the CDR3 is TGTGCCATCAGTGAGTCGTCTCCTCCGATAGCGGGGGGTAACTACGAGCAGTACGTC. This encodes CAISESSPPIAGGNYEQYV.